This T cell receptor beta chain comes out of a study of T-cell memory formation after mild COVID-19 (dated by TCRdb to about 2021). Context from the whole study: TCR sequence clusters from the two donors were found to be largely donor specific. The cohort was made up of two young adult volunteers, one female and one male, who were previously healthy. T-cell clones expanding and contracting after mild COVID-19 in a couple of donors were tracked by longitudinal TCRalpha and TCRbeta repertoire sequencing.

Its CDR3 holds 13 amino acids, cysteine through phenylalanine. Only the CDR3 DNA stays, 39 bases, in frame from base 1. V has 7 bases trimmed and J has 6 bases trimmed; junction bases matching no gene number 6. CDR1 and CDR2, looked up from the germline V gene, are MNHEY and SVGEGT. The run used an Illumina NovaSeq 6000. Using 5'RACE with constant-segment primers, TCRalpha and TCRbeta cDNA libraries were constructed, with sample barcodes and unique molecular identifiers added in the process. Trizol reagent was used to extract RNA from every sample. Library amplification was performed in two PCR steps, and a second sample barcode and Illumina TruSeq adapters were introduced in the second step. Libraries were sequenced on an Illumina NovaSeq with 2 x 150 bp paired-end reads. The paper's processing steps were these. Demultiplexing of reads and collapsing into UMI-guided consensus sequences were performed with migec v1.2.7. Using mixcr v2.1.11, UMI consensuses were aligned to TRA and TRB V and J templates and then assembled into clonotypes. Clonotypes were classified as expanded or contracted when called significant by both edgeR and NoisET, with noise models trained on biological replicates. For edgeR calls, the cutoffs were a false discovery rate-adjusted p below 0.01 and a log2 fold-change threshold of 1. As an exploratory analysis of dynamics, PCA with hierarchical clustering was applied to max-normalized trajectories of the 1000 most abundant clonotypes. The CD4 or CD8 phenotype of responding clones was assigned using the separately sequenced CD4+ and CD8+ repertoires. TCRdb trimmed the raw reads at Q25, called clones with MiXCR and kept productive beta chains. Entries that share a CDR3 protein sequence are merged under the most common genes and DNA. The V and J calls shown here were made by TCRdb, not taken from the authors' results. The sample table lists under 200,000 distinct CDR3 sequences, more than 9% of them with a count of one. The top ten clonotypes cover roughly 3.8% of the sample.

Ficoll-Paque density gradient centrifugation was the method used to isolate PBMCs. Note on this clonotype: There is no known antigen for this receptor. The sample holds no much larger clone one base away, and base qualities are not on file.

Study-wide conclusions, independent of this receptor: Contracting CD4+ clones appeared mostly in the CM and EM memory subsets, whereas CD8+ clones were enriched in EMRA. Some responding clones were detected in pre-infection memory, which suggested that pre-existing cross-reactive memory T cells had joined the SARS-CoV-2 response. Clones that contracted from day 15 to 85 showed balanced CD4/CD8 phenotypes, whereas a second wave of clones that expanded from day 15 to 37 leaned towards CD4+. The study covered only two mild cases, and larger cohorts including severe cases with pre-infection samples were considered necessary. SARS-CoV-2 specificity was not confirmed for the second-wave clones peaking on day 37.

The TCR sequence derives from a man younger than 35 who had mild COVID-19 (a few samples of this study predate the infection). The sample titles of this study are shuffled in the database, so cell type and time point are left out; the donor was told from shared clones. The chain is made from TRBV6-2 or TRBV6-3 and TRBJ1-5, with 7 bases matching TRBD1. The sequencing sample was made of PBMCs or a T cell subset sorted from them (not recorded which). The CDR3 protein: CASTQGGTQPQHF. The sequenced DNA: TGTGCCAGCACCCAGGGGGGGACTCAGCCCCAGCATTTT.